This T cell receptor (beta chain) was captured in a study of regulatory T cells in long-lasting Graves disease. Points from the study as a whole: Persistent disease preferred TRBV28, TRBJ1-2 and TRBJ2-5.

This clonotype came up many times. Its antigen is currently unknown. CDR3-region Arm-PCR and iRepertoire HTBI primers produced the TCR beta libraries. TCRdb reanalysed the multiplex PCR reads using MiXCR and keeps one entry per CDR3 protein. In the table there are about 210,000 distinct CDR3 sequences, approximately 18% of which are singletons. Specified time point: newly diagnosed GD, antithyroid drugs for less than 3 months. PBMC-extracted RNA yielded the TCR library. V was clipped by 8 bases and J by 7 bases; unmatched bases: 4. This CDR3 has 13 residues. Germline V gene data show CDR1 as SNHLY and CDR2 as FYNNEI. The data were also submitted as part of a second study, on T cells in Graves' hyperthyroidism and ophthalmopathy. According to that study: Expanded thyroid clonotypes (above 0.001) were mostly also found in blood.

The V gene is TRBV2, the J gene TRBJ1-6; TRBD1 matches at 8 bases. The material was peripheral blood mononuclear cells (PBMCs), obtained at new diagnosis, from a patient treated with antithyroid drugs. This receptor was identified in a woman aged 25 to 45 with Graves disease. The CDR3 nucleotides read TGTGCCAGCGTTGACAGGGGAAATTCACCCCTCCACTTT. Translation gives CASVDRGNSPLHF. The full variable domain, its missing parts supplied by reference TRBV2 and TRBJ1-6, is EPEVTQTPSHQVTQMGQEVILRCVPISNHLYFYWYRQILGQKVEFLVSFYNNEISEKSEIFDDQFSVERPDGSNFTLKIRSTKLEDSAMYFCASVDRGNSPLHFGNGTRLTVT.